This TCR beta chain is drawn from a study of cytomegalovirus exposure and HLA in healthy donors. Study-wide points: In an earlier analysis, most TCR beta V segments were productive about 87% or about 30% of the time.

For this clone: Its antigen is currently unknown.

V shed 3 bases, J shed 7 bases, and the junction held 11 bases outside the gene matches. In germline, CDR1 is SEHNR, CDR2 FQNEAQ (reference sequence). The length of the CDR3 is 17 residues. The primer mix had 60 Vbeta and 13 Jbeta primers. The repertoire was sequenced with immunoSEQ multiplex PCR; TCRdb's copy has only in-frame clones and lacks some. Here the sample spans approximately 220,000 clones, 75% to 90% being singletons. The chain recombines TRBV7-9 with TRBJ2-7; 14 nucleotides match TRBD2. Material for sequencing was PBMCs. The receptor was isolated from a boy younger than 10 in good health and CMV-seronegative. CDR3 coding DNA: TGTGCCAGCAGCTTTGACAGACGACTAGCGGGAGGGAGTGAGCAGTACTTC. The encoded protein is CASSFDRRLAGGSEQYF.